The clone carrying this T cell receptor beta chain is deemed medium-sized. The library was built for alpha chains, so this beta chain is an off-target read and its size means little. These data originate in a study of spatial heterogeneity in lung cancer. Germline V CDR1 and CDR2: MNHEY, SVGEGT. The V gene lost 6 bases and the J gene lost 7 bases, with 7 bases spanning the gap. This CDR3 contains 12 residues. TCRdb reprocessed the 5' RACE reads via MiXCR and lists one record per CDR3 protein. The sample consists of about 7,900 distinct CDR3 sequences, approximately 5% of them appearing once. Regarding time point: sample taken at primary tumor resection. The sequenced material consisted of unsorted whole RNA from tumor, nontumor lung or frozen PBMC.

The sequencing used PBMCs, collected at surgery. The TCR comes from a male donor with early-stage non-small cell lung cancer. The chain employs TRBV6-2 or TRBV6-3 and TRBJ1-6; D is uncertain. The CDR3 protein is CASSQYNSPLHF. DNA for the CDR3: TGTGCCAGCAGCCAGTACAATTCACCCCTCCACTTT.